The subject of this entry is one T cell receptor beta chain. Its recognized antigen is unknown. The input lacks base qualities; no much larger clone sits a single base away. The CDR3 goes from the cysteine to the phenylalanine over 15 residues. Only the CDR3 DNA stays, 45 bases, in frame from base 1. Taken from the germline V gene, the CDR1 and CDR2 loops are MNHEY and SVGAGI. Trimming leaves V shorter by 1 base and J shorter by 5 bases, with the junction holding 7 bases beyond the gene matches. The data were taken from a study of shared clonotypes between healthy human individuals (dated by TCRdb to the early 2020s). Notes on the research overall: A couple of women and a few men aged 18 to 49 years were included in the cohort. For each donor, three plates each were used for CD4 naive and CD4 memory, two plates were used for CD8 naive, and one plate was used for CD8 memory. To estimate repertoire size and how much clonotype sharing occurs between individuals, the study deeply sequenced the blood TCR repertoires of several healthy adults. To increase sequencing depth and limit assay-specific biases, TCR repertoire library preparation and sequencing were carried out by different laboratories using diverse techniques. Per donor, leukapheresis produced somewhere between about 0.9 and 10 billion PBMCs.

Overall study results and their limits: Pairwise subsampling indicated that sequencing depth was expected to affect the degree of clonotype sharing among donors. Naive subsets generally had larger estimated clonotype richness than memory subsets did. Because the study included only a small number of donors, the genetic and exposure-history diversity represented was limited. Rarefaction of sorted-subset datasets indicated incomplete sequencing despite the large sequencing depth. Across a few donors, about 5.2% of naive CD4, around 3.5% of naive CD8, approximately 2.5% of memory CD4, and 0.4% of memory CD8 clonotypes were shared. Clonotypes shared by all four sorted-subset donors showed higher generation probabilities than non-shared clonotypes. Sampling was restricted to blood, and TCR repertoires in tissues likely differ from the TCR repertoires found in blood.

Using the deep immunoSEQ assay, multiplex PCR amplified TCR CDR3 regions from genomic DNA. Extracted genomic DNA from each cell subset was distributed evenly across all wells of several immunoSEQ 96-well plates, and each plate was treated as a replicate. For sorted subsets, each replicate PCR was loaded with approximately 190 ng genomic DNA, equivalent to some 31,000 T cell genomes. Purified libraries were measured with a Qubit 3.0 fluorometer, size-checked on a Bioanalyzer 2100, and measured again with the KAPA Library Quantification kit. Every immunoSEQ 96-well plate was sequenced on a dedicated single-read 150-cycle Illumina NextSeq 550 flow cell. Concerning the study's data processing: Because only junctional sequences without quality scores were contained in the immunoSEQ output, filtering matching that applied to full-length reads could not be performed. Sequences were annotated with PyIR, a Python wrapper for IgBLAST v1.9, and V/J genes and CDR3 were assigned using IMGT germline references. Any read was removed if the V/J assignment was weak (E-value above 1e-6), the CDR3 was missing, or the read contained stop codons, out-of-frame junctions, or ambiguous translated residues. V3J clonotypes were defined as sequences sharing the same inferred V gene, J gene, and CDR3 amino acid sequence. To compute the percentage overlap between repertoires, the number of shared unique clonotypes was divided by the size of the smaller repertoire. Richness of each repertoire was evaluated using RTK rarefaction, the Chao1 estimator, and Recon v2.1 estimates of unobserved clonotypes. Generation probabilities for all TCRbeta clonotypes obtained by the gDNA method from a handful of donors were computed using OLGA. In its TCRdb copy, this immuneACCESS table keeps in-frame sequences only and misses some clones. Where compared with another copy, unresolved V genes explain less than half of these, and the others have no known cause. D and trimming were read from the DNA, whereas the V and J calls and clone size are those reported in that table. This sample comprises over 850,000 clones, approximately 80% of them detected only once. Under 0.8% of the sample is in the top ten clones.

The donors were healthy, HIV-negative adults with no recently reported acute infections or vaccinations. Every donor was a Caucasian adult residing in Nashville, Tennessee, USA. CD4+ T cells were enriched by magnetic negative selection; naive cells were then positively selected on CD45RA, and the negative fraction formed the memory subset. After blood collection by leukapheresis, PBMCs were isolated using Ficoll-Histopaque density gradient centrifugation and then cryopreserved in the vapor phase of liquid nitrogen. Analytical flow cytometry was used to check the purity and quantity of every magnetically sorted T cell population. Genomic DNA was isolated from each sorted fraction and quantified by UV absorbance on a Nanodrop 2000c.

Sequencing was performed on memory CD4+ T cells from PBMCs. The cell subset or site label, read with the paper, signifies: CD45RA-negative fraction. This clonotype was sampled from a man aged 18 to 35 in good health. Some clones in this sample may be carry-over from other donors' samples. The rearrangement combines TRBV6-5 with TRBJ2-5; TRBD2 aligns with 7 central bases. The DNA sequence is as follows: TGTGCCAGCAGTTACTTGTGGGAGGGCCGGGAGACCCAGTACTTC. This encodes CASSYLWEGRETQYF.